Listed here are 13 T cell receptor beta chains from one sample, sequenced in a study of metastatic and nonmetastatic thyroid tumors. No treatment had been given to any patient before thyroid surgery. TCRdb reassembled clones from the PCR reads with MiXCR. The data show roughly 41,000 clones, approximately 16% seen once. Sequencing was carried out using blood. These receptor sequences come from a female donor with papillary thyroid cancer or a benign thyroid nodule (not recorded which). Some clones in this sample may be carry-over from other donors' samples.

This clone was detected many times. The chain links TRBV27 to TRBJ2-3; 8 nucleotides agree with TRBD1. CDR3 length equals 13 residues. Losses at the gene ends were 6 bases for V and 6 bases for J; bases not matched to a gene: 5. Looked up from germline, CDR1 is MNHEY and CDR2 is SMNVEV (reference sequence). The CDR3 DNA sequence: TGTGCCAGCAGCACAGGGGGGAGGGATACGCAGTATTTT. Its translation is CASSTGGRDTQYF.

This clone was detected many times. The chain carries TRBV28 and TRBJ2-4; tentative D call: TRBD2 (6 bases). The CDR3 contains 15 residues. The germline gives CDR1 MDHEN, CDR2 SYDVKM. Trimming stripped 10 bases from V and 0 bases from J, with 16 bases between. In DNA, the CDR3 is TGTGCCACCCGGGGGACCTCTCTAGCCAAAAACATTCAGTACTTC. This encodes CATRGTSLAKNIQYF.

The CDR3 loop is CASSAGHGLNTEAFF. The CDR3 DNA reads TGTGCCAGCAGCGCGGGACATGGGCTTAACACTGAAGCTTTCTTT. V and J are TRBV7-8 and TRBJ1-1; possibly TRBD1 for D (6 bases). With 5 bases removed from V and 2 bases from J, the gap between germline ends came to 15 bases. CDR1 and CDR2 (germline): SGHVS, FQNEAQ. This CDR3 has 15 amino acids.

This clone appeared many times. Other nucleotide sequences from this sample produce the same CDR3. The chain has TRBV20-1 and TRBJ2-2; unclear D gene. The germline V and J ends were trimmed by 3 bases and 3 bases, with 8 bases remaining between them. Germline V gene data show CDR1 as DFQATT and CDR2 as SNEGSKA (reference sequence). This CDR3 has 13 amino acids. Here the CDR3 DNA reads TGCAGTGCTAGTAGGGTGGACACCGGGGAGCTGTTTTTT. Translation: CSASRVDTGELFF.

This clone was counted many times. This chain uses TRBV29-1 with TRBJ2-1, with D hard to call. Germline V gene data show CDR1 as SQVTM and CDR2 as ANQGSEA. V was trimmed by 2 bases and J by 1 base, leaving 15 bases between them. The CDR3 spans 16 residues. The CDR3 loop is CSVESPARTSYNEQFF. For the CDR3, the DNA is TGCAGCGTTGAAAGTCCCGCCCGAACATCCTACAATGAGCAGTTCTTC.

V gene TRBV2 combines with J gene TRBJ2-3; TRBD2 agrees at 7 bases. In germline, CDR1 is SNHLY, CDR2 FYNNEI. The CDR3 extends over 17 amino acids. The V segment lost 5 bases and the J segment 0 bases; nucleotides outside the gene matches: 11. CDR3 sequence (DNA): TGTGCCAGCAGTCCTGACGTACTAGCGTCTAGCACAGATACGCAGTATTTT. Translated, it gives CASSPDVLASSTDTQYF.

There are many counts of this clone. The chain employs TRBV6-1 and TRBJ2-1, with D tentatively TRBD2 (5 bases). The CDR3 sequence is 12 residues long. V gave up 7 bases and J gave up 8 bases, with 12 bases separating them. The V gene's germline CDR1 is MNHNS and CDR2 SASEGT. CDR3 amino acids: CASKVGVDEQFF. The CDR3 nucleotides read TGTGCCAGCAAAGTGGGAGTGGATGAGCAGTTCTTC.

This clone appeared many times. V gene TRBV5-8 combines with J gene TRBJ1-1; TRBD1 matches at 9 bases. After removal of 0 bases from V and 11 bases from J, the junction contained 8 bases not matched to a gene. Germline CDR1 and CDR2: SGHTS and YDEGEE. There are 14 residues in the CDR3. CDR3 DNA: TGTGCCAGCAGCTTGGCCGGGACAGGGCTGGCGGCTTTCTTT. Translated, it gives CASSLAGTGLAAFF.

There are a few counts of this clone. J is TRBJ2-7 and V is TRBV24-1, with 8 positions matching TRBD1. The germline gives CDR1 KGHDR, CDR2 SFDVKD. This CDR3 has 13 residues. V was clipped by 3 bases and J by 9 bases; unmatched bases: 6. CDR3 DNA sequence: TGTGCCACCAGTGATCTATGGACAGGGAGGCAGTACTTC. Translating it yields CATSDLWTGRQYF.

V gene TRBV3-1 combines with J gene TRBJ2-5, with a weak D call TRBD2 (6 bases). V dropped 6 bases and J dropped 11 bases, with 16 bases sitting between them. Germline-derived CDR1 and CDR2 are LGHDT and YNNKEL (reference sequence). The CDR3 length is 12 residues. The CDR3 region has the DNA TGTGCCAGCAGACCAGGCGGGAACACACAGTACTTC. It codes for CASRPGGNTQYF.

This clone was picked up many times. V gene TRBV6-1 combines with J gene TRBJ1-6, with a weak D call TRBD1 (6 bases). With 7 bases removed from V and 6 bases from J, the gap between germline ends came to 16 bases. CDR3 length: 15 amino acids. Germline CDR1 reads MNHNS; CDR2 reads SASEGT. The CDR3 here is CASKTGGPGNSPLHF. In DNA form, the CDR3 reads TGTGCCAGCAAAACGGGGGGCCCGGGTAATTCACCCCTCCACTTT.

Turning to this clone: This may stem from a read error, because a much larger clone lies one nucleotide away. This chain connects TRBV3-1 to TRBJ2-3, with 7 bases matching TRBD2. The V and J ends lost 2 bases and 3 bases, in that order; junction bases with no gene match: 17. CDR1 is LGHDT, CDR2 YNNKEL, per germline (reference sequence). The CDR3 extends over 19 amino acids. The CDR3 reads CASSQTGTGGSSRTDTQYF. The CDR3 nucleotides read TGTGCCAGCAGCCAAACCGGGACTGGCGGGAGTTCTAGAACAGATACGCAGTATTTT.

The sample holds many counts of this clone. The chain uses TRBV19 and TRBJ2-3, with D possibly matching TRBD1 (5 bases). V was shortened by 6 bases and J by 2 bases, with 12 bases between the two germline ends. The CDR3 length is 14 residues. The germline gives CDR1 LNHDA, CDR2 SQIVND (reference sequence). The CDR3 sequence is CASSSSGFTDTQYF. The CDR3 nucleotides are TGTGCCAGTAGCTCGTCAGGGTTCACAGATACGCAGTATTTT.